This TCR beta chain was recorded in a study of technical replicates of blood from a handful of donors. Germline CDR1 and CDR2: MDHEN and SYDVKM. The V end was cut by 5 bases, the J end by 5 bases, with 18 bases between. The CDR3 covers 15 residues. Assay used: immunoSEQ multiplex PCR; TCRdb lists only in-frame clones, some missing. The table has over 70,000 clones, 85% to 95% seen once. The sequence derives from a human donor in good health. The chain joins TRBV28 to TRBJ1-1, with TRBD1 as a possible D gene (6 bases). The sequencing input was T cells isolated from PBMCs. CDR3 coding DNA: TGTGCCAGCAGTCTTACCGGGACATTGGATACTGAAGCTTTCTTT. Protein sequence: CASSLTGTLDTEAFF. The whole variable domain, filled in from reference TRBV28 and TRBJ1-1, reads DVKVTQSSRYLVKRTGEKVFLECVQDMDHENMFWYRQDPGLGLRLIYFSYDVKMKEKGDIPEGYSVSREKKERFSLILESASTNQTSMYLCASSLTGTLDTEAFFGQGTRLTVV.